These 27 T cell receptor beta chains were all obtained from the same sample, sequenced in a study of blood T cell repertoires in COVID-19 (dated by TCRdb to 2018 to 2021). Libraries were made using the immunoSEQ multiplex PCR assay. TCRdb carries this immuneACCESS record with in-frame sequences only. Its versions omit some clonotypes, under half of them owing to an unresolved V gene in the studies checked, with the rest unexplained. The sample contains 65,000 to 70,000 clones, around 80% of them found a single time. 9.2% of the sample goes to the ten largest clones. Specimen: peripheral blood. These receptors all come from a human donor in a cohort sampled during active COVID-19.

V gene TRBV5-1 combines with J gene TRBJ2-2; D might be TRBD2 (6 bases). Trimming removed 4 bases from V and 3 bases from J, with 7 bases in between. The CDR3 is 13 amino acids. CDR1 and CDR2 (germline): SGHRS, YFSETQ. The CDR3: CASSRGYTGELFF. The DNA for the CDR3 is TGCGCCAGCAGCCGGGGGTACACCGGGGAGCTGTTTTTT.

The CDR3 DNA is TGTGCCAGTAGTCAAGTGGGACTATACGAGCAGTACTTC. As protein: CASSQVGLYEQYF. The J gene is TRBJ2-7, the V gene TRBV19; 7 bases agree with TRBD2. The CDR3 totals 13 residues. Germline assignment: CDR1 LNHDA and CDR2 SQIVND (reference sequence). Trimming removed 5 bases from V and 4 bases from J; junction bases left unmatched: 5.

V usage is TRBV9 and J usage is TRBJ2-2; D remains ambiguous. This CDR3 is 13 amino acids long. V was trimmed by 3 bases and J by 4 bases, leaving 7 bases between them. Germline values: CDR1 SGDLS, CDR2 YYNGEE. CDR3 region: CASSEDTTGELFF. CDR3 nucleotides: TGTGCCAGCAGCGAAGACACCACCGGGGAGCTGTTTTTT.

This chain joins TRBV20-1 and TRBJ2-3; D unresolved. The CDR3 totals 11 residues. Between the trimmed V and J ends, which lost 7 bases and 2 bases, there was a span of 7 bases. CDR1 is DFQATT and CDR2 is SNEGSKA in the germline V gene (reference sequence). CDR3 amino acids: CSVVATDTQYF. The DNA of the CDR3 is TGCAGTGTCGTGGCCACAGATACGCAGTATTTT.

This chain connects TRBV9 to TRBJ2-1, with D possibly TRBD1 on 5 matching bases. The CDR3 is made up of 13 amino acids. V was cut by 0 bases and J by 9 bases, with 10 bases left in between. Germline loops: CDR1 SGDLS, CDR2 YYNGEE. The CDR3 DNA follows: TGTGCCAGCAGCGTAGAGTTTCAGGGTGAGCAGTTCTTC. Its protein product is CASSVEFQGEQFF.

This chain uses TRBV19 with TRBJ2-3; tentatively, D is TRBD1 (6 bases). The CDR3 has 15 amino acids. Germline V gene data show CDR1 as LNHDA and CDR2 as SQIVND (reference sequence). Trimming removed 5 bases from V and 0 bases from J, with 12 bases in between. The CDR3 loop is CASSPDRYSTDTQYF. CDR3 DNA: TGTGCCAGTAGTCCGGACAGATATAGCACAGATACGCAGTATTTT. The full variable domain, in which reference TRBV19 and TRBJ2-3 provide the parts outside the CDR3, is DGGITQSPKYLFRKEGQNVTLSCEQNLNHDAMYWYRQDPGQGLRLIYYSQIVNDFQKGDIAEGYSVSREKKESFPLTVTSAQKNPTAFYLCASSPDRYSTDTQYFGPGTRLTVL.

The rearrangement links TRBV4-1 to TRBJ2-7; 12 bases match TRBD2. This CDR3 contains 16 residues. Germline V gene data show CDR1 as MGHRA and CDR2 as YSYEKL. V lost 3 bases to trimming and J lost 8 bases; unmatched junction nucleotides: 11. Here the CDR3 reads CASSQDSTSGSNKQYF. The DNA of the CDR3 is TGCGCCAGCAGCCAGGACTCGACTAGCGGGAGTAACAAGCAGTACTTC.

This rearrangement joins TRBV5-4 to TRBJ2-7, with TRBD2 identical over 8 bases. Germline CDR1 reads SGHNT; CDR2 reads YYREEE (reference sequence). The CDR3 totals 14 residues. Unmatched junction bases numbered 5, after V lost 2 bases and J lost 4 bases. Here the CDR3 reads CASSFGGGNYEQYF. In DNA form, the CDR3 reads TGTGCCAGCAGCTTTGGCGGGGGGAATTACGAGCAGTACTTC.

This clone was seen once. The rearrangement links TRBV19 to TRBJ1-1, with 7 bases matching TRBD1. The CDR3 runs to 14 residues. With V trimmed by 8 bases and J by 5 bases, 11 bases remained unmatched. CDR1 and CDR2 from the germline V gene are LNHDA and SQIVND (reference sequence). The DNA for the CDR3 is TGTGCCAGTCGGACGGACAGGAGGGGGACTGAAGCTTTCTTT. This codes for CASRTDRRGTEAFF.

V gene TRBV6-2 or TRBV6-3 combines with J gene TRBJ1-2, with 12 bases fitting TRBD1. The germline V gene encodes CDR1 MNHEY and CDR2 SVGEGT. J gave up 4 bases and V 7 bases, and 13 bases lay outside the gene matches. The CDR3 extends over 17 amino acids. The CDR3 is CASNPRDRGRPVYGYTF. DNA for the CDR3: TGTGCCAGCAACCCCCGGGACAGGGGGCGCCCGGTCTATGGCTACACCTTC.

V usage is TRBV5-6 and J usage is TRBJ2-7, with TRBD2 as a possible D gene (6 bases). The germline gives CDR1 SGHDT, CDR2 YYEEEE. CDR3 length: 15 amino acids. Deletions cut 0 bases from V and 4 bases from J, with 14 bases between. CDR3: CASSLARGIRYEQYF. The CDR3 DNA reads TGTGCCAGCAGCTTGGCCCGGGGGATTCGGTACGAGCAGTACTTC.

The gene calls are TRBV5-4 and TRBJ2-7; D might be TRBD2 (6 bases). The germline V and J ends were trimmed by 0 bases and 6 bases, with 13 bases remaining between them. The V gene's germline CDR1 is SGHNT and CDR2 YYREEE (reference sequence). This CDR3 has 14 residues. The CDR3, as DNA: TGTGCCAGCAGCTTGGCCTTGCGGGAAGGCGAGCAGTACTTC. Its protein is CASSLALREGEQYF.

V gene TRBV29-1 combines with J gene TRBJ1-2, with 7 bases aligning to TRBD1. The CDR3 is 11 residues long. Germline values: CDR1 SQVTM, CDR2 ANQGSEA. With V trimmed by 5 bases and J by 8 bases, 5 bases remained unmatched. The CDR3 protein is CSVHATGGYTF. CDR3 in DNA: TGCAGCGTTCACGCGACAGGGGGCTACACCTTC.

The chain has TRBV6-4 and TRBJ2-1, with 8 positions matching TRBD2. Germline trimming cut 5 bases from V and 8 bases from J; bases unmatched to any gene: 5. The CDR3 length is 13 residues. Germline V lookup: CDR1 MRHNA, CDR2 SNTAGT. The CDR3 here is CASSSGLVDEQFF. The CDR3 coding sequence is TGTGCCAGCAGTTCGGGACTAGTGGATGAGCAGTTCTTC.

V is TRBV19 and J is TRBJ2-3, with 8 positions matching TRBD2. Germline lookup yields CDR1 LNHDA and CDR2 SQIVND (reference sequence). The CDR3 consists of 16 residues. Trimming at V came to 4 bases and at J to 3 bases, leaving 9 bases not matched to a gene. The DNA for the CDR3 is TGTGCCAGTAGTAGGGTAGCGGGGCCTCCTACAGATACGCAGTATTTT. This codes for CASSRVAGPPTDTQYF.

The chain links TRBV6-5 to TRBJ2-7; D perhaps matches TRBD2 (6 bases). Germline V CDR1 and CDR2: MNHEY, SVGAGI. Trimming took 11 bases from V and 2 from J, leaving 16 bases between them. This CDR3 region has 13 residues. The CDR3 nucleotides read TGTGCCTCGGGAGAGGGCGGGACCTACGAGCAGTACTTC. This codes for CASGEGGTYEQYF.

CDR3 DNA sequence: TGTGCCAGCAGTTCCCCGAATCCGGAACTAGCGGGAGTCAGAGAGACCCAGTACTTC. It is translated as CASSSPNPELAGVRETQYF. The V call is TRBV28, the J call TRBJ2-5, with 11 bases aligning to TRBD2. Germline V lookup: CDR1 MDHEN, CDR2 SYDVKM. The length of the CDR3 is 19 residues. V lost 4 bases and J lost 4; bases outside the gene matches: 17. Complete variable domain (other parts from reference TRBV28 and TRBJ2-5): DVKVTQSSRYLVKRTGEKVFLECVQDMDHENMFWYRQDPGLGLRLIYFSYDVKMKEKGDIPEGYSVSREKKERFSLILESASTNQTSMYLCASSSPNPELAGVRETQYFGPGTRLLVL.

This sequence joins TRBV3-1 (or the pseudogene TRBV3-2) and TRBJ2-2; 13 positions match TRBD2. The CDR3 covers 18 residues. CDR1 and CDR2 from the germline V gene are LGHDT and YNNKEL (reference sequence). The V gene end was trimmed by 3 bases and the J gene end by 2 bases; junction bases not matched to a gene: 6. Here the CDR3 DNA reads TGTGCCAGCAGCCACGAAACTAGCGGGAGGGCCAACACCGGGGAGCTGTTTTTT. Its translation is CASSHETSGRANTGELFF.

The chain recombines TRBV2 with TRBJ2-3, with TRBD2 matching over 8 bases. V lost 4 bases, J lost 1 base, and 4 bases stayed unmatched. In germline, CDR1 is SNHLY, CDR2 FYNNEI. The CDR3 length is 15 residues. CDR3 region: CASSATSVGTDTQYF. The CDR3 nucleotides are TGTGCCAGCAGTGCGACTAGCGTAGGCACAGATACGCAGTATTTT.

The CDR3 is CASSSWGQGASADTQYF. The CDR3 bases are TGTGCCAGCAGCTCCTGGGGACAGGGGGCGAGCGCAGATACGCAGTATTTT. The chain has TRBV13 and TRBJ2-3; 12 bases are shared with TRBD1. V gave up 4 bases and J gave up 4 bases; unmatched junction bases: 9. CDR3 size: 17 residues. CDR1 and CDR2 from the germline V gene are PRHDT and FYEKMQ (reference sequence).

The V call is TRBV28, the J call TRBJ2-3, with TRBD2 as a possible D gene (6 bases). V dropped 5 bases and J dropped 2 bases, with 14 bases sitting between them. The CDR3 length is 15 residues. Germline V gene lookup returns CDR1 MDHEN and CDR2 SYDVKM. The CDR3 region is CASSQQEGLTDTQYF. The CDR3 DNA reads TGTGCCAGCAGTCAACAGGAGGGGCTCACAGATACGCAGTATTTT.

The chain carries TRBV7-2 and TRBJ2-3; D perhaps matches TRBD1 (5 bases). V was cut by 6 bases and J by 2 bases, with 15 bases left in between. The V gene's germline CDR1 is SGHTA and CDR2 FQGNSA. This CDR3 contains 15 residues. The DNA for the CDR3 is TGTGCCAGCAGAGTAACAGGTGGGGCCACAGATACGCAGTATTTT. Encoded protein: CASRVTGGATDTQYF.

The rearrangement joins TRBV28 to TRBJ1-5; D gene unclear. There are 12 residues in the CDR3. Trimming took 7 bases from V and 3 from J, leaving 7 bases between them. Germline V lookup: CDR1 MDHEN, CDR2 SYDVKM. The DNA for the CDR3 is TGTGCCAGCAAACAGCCCAATCAGCCCCAGCATTTT. Translated, it gives CASKQPNQPQHF. Full variable domain (remainder filled in from reference TRBV28 and TRBJ1-5): DVKVTQSSRYLVKRTGEKVFLECVQDMDHENMFWYRQDPGLGLRLIYFSYDVKMKEKGDIPEGYSVSREKKERFSLILESASTNQTSMYLCASKQPNQPQHFGDGTRLSIL.

The chain links TRBV7-9 to TRBJ2-7, with D possibly being TRBD1 (6 bases). Deletions cut 5 bases from V and 0 bases from J, with 8 bases between. Germline assignment: CDR1 SEHNR and CDR2 FQNEAQ (reference sequence). This CDR3 is built from 13 residues. The CDR3 nucleotides read TGTGCCAGCAGCCGGGACACCTCCTACGAGCAGTACTTC. Its translation: CASSRDTSYEQYF. The entire variable domain, with the rest obtained from reference TRBV7-9 and TRBJ2-7, is as follows: DTGVSQNPRHKITKRGQNVTFRCDPISEHNRLYWYRQTLGQGPEFLTYFQNEAQLEKSRLLSDRFSAERPKGSFSTLEIQRTEQGDSAMYLCASSRDTSYEQYFGPGTRLTVT.

This clone was counted a few times. V and J are TRBV5-1 and TRBJ1-1; weak D call: TRBD1 (5 bases). CDR3 size: 13 residues. Germline V lookup: CDR1 SGHRS, CDR2 YFSETQ. Trimming stripped 5 bases from V and 2 bases from J, with 10 bases between. The CDR3 sequence is CASRTQVNTEAFF. Written as DNA, the CDR3 is TGCGCCAGCAGAACACAGGTAAACACTGAAGCTTTCTTT.

The chain links TRBV28 to TRBJ2-7, with 15 bases identical to TRBD2. This CDR3 is 17 amino acids long. Germline trimming cut 4 bases from V and 3 bases from J; bases unmatched to any gene: 7. Germline V lookup: CDR1 MDHEN, CDR2 SYDVKM. The CDR3 sequence: CASSSGTSGRLLYEQYF. In nucleotides, the CDR3 is TGTGCCAGCAGTTCCGGGACTAGCGGGAGGCTGCTCTACGAGCAGTACTTC.

CDR3 loop: CASSSTGLMNTEAFF. The CDR3 bases are TGTGCCAGCAGCTCTACAGGGCTTATGAACACTGAAGCTTTCTTT. The chain links TRBV28 to TRBJ1-1; maybe TRBD1 (6 bases). The CDR3 runs 15 residues. Between the trimmed V and J ends, which lost 6 bases and 0 bases, there was a span of 14 bases. The germline V gene encodes CDR1 MDHEN and CDR2 SYDVKM.